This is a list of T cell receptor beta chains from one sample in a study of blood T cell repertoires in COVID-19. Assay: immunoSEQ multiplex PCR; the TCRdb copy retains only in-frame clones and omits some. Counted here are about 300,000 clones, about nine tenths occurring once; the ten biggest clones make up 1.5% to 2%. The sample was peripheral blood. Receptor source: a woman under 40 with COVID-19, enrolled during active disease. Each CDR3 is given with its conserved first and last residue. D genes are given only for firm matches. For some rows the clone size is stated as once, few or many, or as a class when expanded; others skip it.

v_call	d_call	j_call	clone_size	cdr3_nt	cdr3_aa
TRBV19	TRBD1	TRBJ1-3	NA	TGTGCCAGTAGTTCCTTGAGGGTGGGGACAGACGGAGACACCATATATTTT	CASSSLRVGTDGDTIYF
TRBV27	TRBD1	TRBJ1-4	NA	TGTGCCAGCAGTTGGACAGGGGGCTTTAGGAATGAAAAACTGTTTTTT	CASSWTGGFRNEKLFF
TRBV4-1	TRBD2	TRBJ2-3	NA	TGCGCCAGCAGCCCCCCCGGCGCGGGGGGCACAGATACGCAGTATTTT	CASSPPGAGGTDTQYF
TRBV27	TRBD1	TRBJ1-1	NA	TGTGCCAGCAGTTTATCCGGACAGGGGTCGATTATGACTGAAGCTTTCTTT	CASSLSGQGSIMTEAFF
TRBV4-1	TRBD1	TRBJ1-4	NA	TGCGCCAGCAGCCAAGTAGGACAGGGCCAAAAACTGTTTTTT	CASSQVGQGQKLFF
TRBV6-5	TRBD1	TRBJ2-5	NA	TGTGCCAGCAGTTGGGACAGGAGAGAGACCCAGTACTTC	CASSWDRRETQYF
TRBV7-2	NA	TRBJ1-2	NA	TGTGCCAGCAGCCCACGAGAGAGCTATGGCTACACCTTC	CASSPRESYGYTF
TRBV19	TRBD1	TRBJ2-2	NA	TGTGCCAGTAGTCTACAACAGGGGGCGGGCACCGGGGAGCTGTTTTTT	CASSLQQGAGTGELFF
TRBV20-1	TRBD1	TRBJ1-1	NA	TGCAGTGCTAGTACTGGACAGGAGATGAACACTGAAGCTTTCTTT	CSASTGQEMNTEAFF
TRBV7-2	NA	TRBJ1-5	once	TGTGCCAGCAGCTTGCGTGAAGGGGGAAGTCAGCCCCAGCATTTT	CASSLREGGSQPQHF
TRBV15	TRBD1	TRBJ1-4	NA	TGTGCCACCAGCGGAACTCCGGGACAGGGACGGAATTTGGGTGAAAAACTGTTTTTT	CATSGTPGQGRNLGEKLFF
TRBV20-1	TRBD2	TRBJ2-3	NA	TGCAGTGCTAGTGTGGCGGGGGGGCCCGACACAGATACGCAGTATTTT	CSASVAGGPDTDTQYF
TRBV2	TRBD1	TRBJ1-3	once	TGTGCCAGCAGTGCGATAAGGGACAGACGGGCTGGAAACACCATATATTTT	CASSAIRDRRAGNTIYF
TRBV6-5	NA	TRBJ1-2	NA	TGTGCCAGCAGTACCCAAGAGGGAAGCCATGGCTACACCTTC	CASSTQEGSHGYTF
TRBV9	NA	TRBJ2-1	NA	TGTGCCAGCAGCGAGGGGGAACTTCATTACAATGAGCAGTTCTTC	CASSEGELHYNEQFF
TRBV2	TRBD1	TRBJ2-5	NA	TGTGCCAGCAGTGCGGACAGGGGAGCGGAAGAGACCCAGTACTTC	CASSADRGAEETQYF
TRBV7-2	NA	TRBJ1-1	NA	TGTGCCAGCAGCTTAACCGGGACTGAAGCTTTCTTT	CASSLTGTEAFF
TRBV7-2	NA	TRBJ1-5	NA	TGTGCCAGCAGCCTAACCCCGGGGAATCAGCCCCAGCATTTT	CASSLTPGNQPQHF
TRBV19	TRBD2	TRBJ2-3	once	TGTGCCAGGTCGCGTGCGGGGGGGAGTAGCGTTACGCAGTATTTT	CARSRAGGSSVTQYF
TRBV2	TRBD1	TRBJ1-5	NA	TGTGCCAGCAGGCAGGGGGAGTATAGCAATCAGCCCCAGCATTTT	CASRQGEYSNQPQHF
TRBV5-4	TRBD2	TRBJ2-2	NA	TGTGCCAGCAGTTCGCTAGCGGTGAACACCGGGGAGCTGTTTTTT	CASSSLAVNTGELFF
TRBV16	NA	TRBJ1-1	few	TGTGCCAGCAGCCTCACAGGGTTCCGGACTGAAGCTTTCTTT	CASSLTGFRTEAFF
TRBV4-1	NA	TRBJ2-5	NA	TGCGCCAGCAGCCCCTTTAATGTAGAGACCCAGTACTTC	CASSPFNVETQYF
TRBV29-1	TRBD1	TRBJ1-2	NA	TGCAGCGGCAACCGGACAGGGCCCCTGGCCCCATACTGCTATGGCTACACCTTC	CSGNRTGPLAPYCYGYTF
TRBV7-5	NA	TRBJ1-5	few	TGTGTCAGAAGCTTAGATCTTCCGGGGGGAGATCAGCCCCAGCATTTT	CVRSLDLPGGDQPQHF
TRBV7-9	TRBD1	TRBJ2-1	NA	TGTGCCAGCAGCTCGACAGGGTACAATGAGCAGTTCTTC	CASSSTGYNEQFF
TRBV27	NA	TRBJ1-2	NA	TGTGCCAGCAGTCTCAGAGGAAGGAATGGCTACACCTTC	CASSLRGRNGYTF
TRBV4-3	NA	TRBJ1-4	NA	TGCGCCAGCAGCCAATTCAGGGCCACTAATGAAAAACTGTTTTTT	CASSQFRATNEKLFF
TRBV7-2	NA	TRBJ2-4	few	TGTGCCAGCAGCCCTAGAGTAGTCCAAAAGAACATTCAGTACTTC	CASSPRVVQKNIQYF
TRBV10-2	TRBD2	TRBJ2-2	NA	TGCGCCAGCAGATTTGGACTAGCGGGGGGCCCGAACACCGGGGAGCTGTTTTTT	CASRFGLAGGPNTGELFF
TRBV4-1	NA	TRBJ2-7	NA	TGCGCCAGCAGCCAAGATGTACAGAACTACGAGCAGTACTTC	CASSQDVQNYEQYF
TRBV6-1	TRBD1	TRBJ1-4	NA	TGTGCCAGCAGAACAGGGGGCCCGGATGAAAAACTGTTTTTT	CASRTGGPDEKLFF
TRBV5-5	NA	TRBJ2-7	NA	TGTGCCAGCAGCTTTGGATCAGGGGAAAGGGAGCAGTACTTC	CASSFGSGEREQYF
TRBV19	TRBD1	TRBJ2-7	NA	TGTGCCAACACCGTCCTGACAGGGCCCCTCGGGCAGTACTTC	CANTVLTGPLGQYF
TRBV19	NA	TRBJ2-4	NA	TGTGCCAGCCAATTGGACAACGAAAACATTCAGTACTTC	CASQLDNENIQYF
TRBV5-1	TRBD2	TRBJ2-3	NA	TGCGCCAGCGCCACTGTCCCGGGGTCGGGGGGTCCGGATACGCAGTATTTT	CASATVPGSGGPDTQYF
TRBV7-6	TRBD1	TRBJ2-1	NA	TGTGCCAGCAGCCGATCGGGCGCAGGGGGCTTAAGCAATGAGCAGTTCTTC	CASSRSGAGGLSNEQFF
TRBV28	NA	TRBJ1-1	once	TGTGCCAGCAGTTTAACAGGGTCTCCTGAAGCTTTCTTT	CASSLTGSPEAFF
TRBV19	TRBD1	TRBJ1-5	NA	TGTGCCAGTAGTATCAAGGACAGGGGAGATCAGCCCCAGCATTTT	CASSIKDRGDQPQHF
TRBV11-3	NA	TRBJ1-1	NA	TGTGCCAGCAGCTTAAGGTGGGGCAGTGAAGCTTTCTTT	CASSLRWGSEAFF
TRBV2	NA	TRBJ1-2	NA	TGTGCCAGCAGTGAGAAAGGGGAATATGGCTACACCTTC	CASSEKGEYGYTF
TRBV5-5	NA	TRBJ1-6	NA	TGTGCCAGCAGCTTTGCACTCTATAATTCACCCCTCCACTTT	CASSFALYNSPLHF
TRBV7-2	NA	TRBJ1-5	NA	TGTGCCAGCAGCTCGGGCCAGGGACAAGGGCAGCCCCAGCATTTT	CASSSGQGQGQPQHF
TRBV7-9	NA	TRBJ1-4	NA	TGTGCCAGCAGCCTCGGGAGGGGCGGTGGAGAAAAACTGTTTTTT	CASSLGRGGGEKLFF
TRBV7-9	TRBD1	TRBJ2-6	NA	TGTGCCAGCAGCCGGACAGGGGCGGCCAACGTCCTGACTTTC	CASSRTGAANVLTF
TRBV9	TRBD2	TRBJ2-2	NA	TGTGCCAGCAGCGTAGAACTAGCGGGGGCGCCCGGGGAGCTGTTTTTT	CASSVELAGAPGELFF
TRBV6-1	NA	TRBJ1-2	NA	TGTGCCAGCAGTGAGCGTCTCTTTGATGGCTACACCTTC	CASSERLFDGYTF
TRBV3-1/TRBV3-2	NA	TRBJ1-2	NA	TGTGCCAGCAGCCAAGATATAGGGGCTCGAGGCTACACCTTC	CASSQDIGARGYTF
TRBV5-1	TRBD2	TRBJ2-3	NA	TGCGCCAGCAGCCAGCTAGCGGGGGCCGCAGATACGCAGTATTTT	CASSQLAGAADTQYF
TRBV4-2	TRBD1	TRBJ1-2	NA	TGTGCCAGCAGCCATGGACAGGGGGACTATGGCTACACCTTC	CASSHGQGDYGYTF
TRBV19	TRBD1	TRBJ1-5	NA	TGTGCCAGTCACCGGGGACAGGGGAACGGGCCCCAGCATTTT	CASHRGQGNGPQHF
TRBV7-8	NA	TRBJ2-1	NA	TGTGCCAGCAGCTTTCACAGGGCCGATGAGCAGTTCTTC	CASSFHRADEQFF
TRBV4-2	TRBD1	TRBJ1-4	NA	TGTGCCAGCAGCCTATCGGGACAGCCCAGCGGTGAAAAACTGTTTTTT	CASSLSGQPSGEKLFF
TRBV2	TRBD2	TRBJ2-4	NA	TGTGCCAGCAGCCGAAACCAAGCGGGACTACGGTACTTC	CASSRNQAGLRYF
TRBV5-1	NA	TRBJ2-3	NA	TGCGCCAGCAGCTTGCGCGGGTCTAGCACAGATACGCAGTATTTT	CASSLRGSSTDTQYF
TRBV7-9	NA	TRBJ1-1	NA	TGTGCCAGCAGAGGGGAGGGGTTATTGAACACTGAAGCTTTCTTT	CASRGEGLLNTEAFF